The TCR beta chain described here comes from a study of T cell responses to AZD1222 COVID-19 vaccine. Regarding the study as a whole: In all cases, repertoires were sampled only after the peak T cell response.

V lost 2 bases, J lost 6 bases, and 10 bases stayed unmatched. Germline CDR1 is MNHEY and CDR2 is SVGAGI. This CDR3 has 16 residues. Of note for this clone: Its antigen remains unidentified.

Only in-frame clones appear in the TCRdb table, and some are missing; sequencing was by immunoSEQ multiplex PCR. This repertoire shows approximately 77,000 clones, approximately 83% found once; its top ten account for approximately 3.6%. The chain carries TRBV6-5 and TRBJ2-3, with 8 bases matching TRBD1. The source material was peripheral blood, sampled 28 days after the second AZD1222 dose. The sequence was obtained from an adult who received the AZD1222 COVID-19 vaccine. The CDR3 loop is CASSYHPGQGADTQYF. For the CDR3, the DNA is TGTGCCAGCAGTTACCACCCGGGGCAGGGGGCGGATACGCAGTATTTT.